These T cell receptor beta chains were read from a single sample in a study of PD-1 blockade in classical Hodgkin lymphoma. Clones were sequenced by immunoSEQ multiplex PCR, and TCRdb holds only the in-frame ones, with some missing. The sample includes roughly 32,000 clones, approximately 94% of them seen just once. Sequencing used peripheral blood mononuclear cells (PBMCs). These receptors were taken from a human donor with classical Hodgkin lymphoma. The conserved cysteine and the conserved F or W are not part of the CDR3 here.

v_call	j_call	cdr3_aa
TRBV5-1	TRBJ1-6	ASSQYRQAGVSFSPLH
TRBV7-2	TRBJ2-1	ASSLRKVLNNEQF
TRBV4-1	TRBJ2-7	ASSQRQGAPYEQY
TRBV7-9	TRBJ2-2	ASSLVWFGELF
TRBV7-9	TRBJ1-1	ASSLGQNTEAF
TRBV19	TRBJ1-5	ASSIDVNQPQH
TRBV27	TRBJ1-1	ASRPGQGHTEAF
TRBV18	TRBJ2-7	ASSPPGFSYEQY
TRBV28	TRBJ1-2	ASSSWDSSTFNYGYT
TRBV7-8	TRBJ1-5	ASSLRGGQDIYSNQPQH
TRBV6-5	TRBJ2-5	ASSPRDAFQETQY
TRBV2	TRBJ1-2	ASSVTVKDYGYT
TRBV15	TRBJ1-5	ATSPTYDRITNQPPH
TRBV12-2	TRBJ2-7	ASHERLWSEQY
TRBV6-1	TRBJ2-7	ASSEYASGSYEQY
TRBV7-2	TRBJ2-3	ASSFGLAGGSTDTQY
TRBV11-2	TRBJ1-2	ASSSAGQGDLNYGYT
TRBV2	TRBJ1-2	ASSDYDRGQDGYT
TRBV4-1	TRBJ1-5	ASSLTGGWGQPQH
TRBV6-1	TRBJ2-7	ASSTAPGPYEQY
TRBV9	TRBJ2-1	ASSVGDRGGNEQF
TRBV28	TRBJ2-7	ASSLWDSIYEQY
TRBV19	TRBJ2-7	ASSIRGQKQY
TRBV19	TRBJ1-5	ASSWWYSIAQPQH
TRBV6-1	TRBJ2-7	ASTLGGVRSYEQY
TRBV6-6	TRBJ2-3	ASSYQDTDTQY
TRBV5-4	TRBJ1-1	ASSRGQGAGTEAF
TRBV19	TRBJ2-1	ASSPLDRLGNEQF
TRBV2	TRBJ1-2	ASSADRGGYT
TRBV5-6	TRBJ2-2	ASSPGLARAGELF
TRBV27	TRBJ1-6	ASKRTGGSYNSPLH